The rows below give T cell receptor beta chains drawn from one sample of a study of shared clonotypes between healthy human individuals. The repertoire was sequenced with immunoSEQ multiplex PCR; TCRdb's copy has only in-frame clones and lacks some. The sample has 1,400,000 or so clones; approximately 98.5% are singletons. Sequences were obtained from naive CD4+ T cells sorted from blood. The receptor set was obtained from a man between 25 and 39 years old in good health. The CDR3 runs from the conserved cysteine through the conserved F or W. Fields, in order: D gene, J gene, V gene, CDR3 protein, CDR3 DNA. The D gene is left open where the match is weak.

D: TRBD1; J: TRBJ2-1; V: TRBV29-1; CDR3: CSVERRSGTAYNNEQFF; DNA: TGCAGCGTTGAAAGGAGGTCCGGGACAGCTTACAACAATGAGCAGTTCTTC
D: TRBD1; J: TRBJ2-1; V: TRBV5-1; CDR3: CASSPYRGRAEKQFF; DNA: TGCGCCAGCAGTCCCTACAGGGGGCGGGCGGAAAAGCAGTTCTTC
D: NA; J: TRBJ2-2; V: TRBV4-1; CDR3: CASSQWDSDTGELFF; DNA: TGCGCCAGCAGCCAGTGGGACTCAGACACCGGGGAGCTGTTTTTT
D: NA; J: TRBJ1-1; V: TRBV14; CDR3: CASSSQLNTEAFF; DNA: TGTGCCAGCAGCTCCCAGTTGAACACTGAAGCTTTCTTT
D: TRBD2; J: TRBJ2-1; V: TRBV9; CDR3: CASSVWLADYNEQFF; DNA: TGTGCCAGCAGCGTATGGCTAGCGGATTACAATGAGCAGTTCTTC
D: TRBD2; J: TRBJ2-1; V: TRBV7-2; CDR3: CASSRPGGRTYNEQFF; DNA: TGTGCCAGCAGCCGTCCGGGAGGGAGAACCTACAATGAGCAGTTCTTC
D: NA; J: TRBJ2-1; V: TRBV7-2; CDR3: CASSSQGRNEQFF; DNA: TGTGCCAGCTCGTCCCAGGGAAGGAATGAGCAGTTCTTC
D: NA; J: TRBJ1-3; V: TRBV19; CDR3: CASSIVMGDANPEDTIYF; DNA: TGTGCCAGTAGTATAGTGATGGGGGACGCAAATCCGGAGGACACCATATATTTT
D: NA; J: TRBJ1-2; V: TRBV15; CDR3: CATSRAGPGPRGYTF; DNA: TGTGCCACCAGCAGGGCCGGCCCCGGGCCTAGAGGCTACACCTTC
D: TRBD1; J: TRBJ1-4; V: TRBV18; CDR3: CASSPRDSDEKLFF; DNA: TGTGCCAGCTCACCACGGGACAGCGATGAAAAACTGTTTTTT
D: TRBD1; J: TRBJ2-7; V: TRBV29-1; CDR3: CSVAGTGIYEQYF; DNA: TGCAGCGTTGCTGGGACAGGAATCTACGAGCAGTACTTC
D: NA; J: TRBJ2-3; V: TRBV19; CDR3: CASIDPGQSKTDTQYF; DNA: TGTGCCAGTATCGATCCGGGACAATCGAAGACAGATACGCAGTATTTT
D: NA; J: TRBJ2-1; V: TRBV5-1; CDR3: CASSLQGSYNEQFF; DNA: TGCGCCAGCAGCTTACAGGGTTCCTACAATGAGCAGTTCTTC
D: NA; J: TRBJ2-2; V: TRBV9; CDR3: CASSVAGHHTGELFF; DNA: TGTGCCAGCAGCGTAGCTGGACACCACACCGGGGAGCTGTTTTTT
D: NA; J: TRBJ2-3; V: TRBV5-1; CDR3: CASSLARLPADTQYF; DNA: TGCGCCAGCAGCTTGGCCCGATTGCCCGCAGATACGCAGTATTTT